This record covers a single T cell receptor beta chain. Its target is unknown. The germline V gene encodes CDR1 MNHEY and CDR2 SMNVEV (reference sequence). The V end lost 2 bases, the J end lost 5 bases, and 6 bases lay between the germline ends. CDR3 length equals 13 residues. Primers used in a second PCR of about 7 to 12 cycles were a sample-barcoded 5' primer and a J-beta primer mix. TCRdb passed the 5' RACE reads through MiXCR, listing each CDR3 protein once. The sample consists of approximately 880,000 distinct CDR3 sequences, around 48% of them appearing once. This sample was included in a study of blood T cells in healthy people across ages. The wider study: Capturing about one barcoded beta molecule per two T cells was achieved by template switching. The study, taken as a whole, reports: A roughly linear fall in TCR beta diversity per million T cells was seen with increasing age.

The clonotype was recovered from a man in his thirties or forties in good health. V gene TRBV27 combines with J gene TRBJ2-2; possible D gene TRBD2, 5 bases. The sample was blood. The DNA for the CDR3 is TGTGCCAGCAGTTTACCGGGAACCGGGGAGCTGTTTTTT. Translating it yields CASSLPGTGELFF.